This entry lists 27 T cell receptor beta chains sequenced from one sample in a study of T cell changes during pregnancy in multiple sclerosis. Produced via immunoSEQ multiplex PCR; TCRdb's table is partial and in-frame only. The repertoire consists of 77,000 or so clones, with just over 90% occurring once and the leading ten covering about 0.72%. Sequenced here: peripheral blood, sampled in the second trimester of pregnancy. The receptors shown here come from a female donor in good health, enrolled as a control in a pregnancy study.

The genes are TRBV7-6 and TRBJ1-2; 9 bases are shared with TRBD1. Germline CDR1 SGHVS, CDR2 FNYEAQ. The J segment lost 8 bases and the V segment lost 3 bases, leaving 7 bases of the junction unmatched. The CDR3 totals 14 residues. The CDR3 DNA reads TGTGCCAGCAGCTTTGGGAGTACAGGGGGCGGCTACACCTTC. Encoded protein: CASSFGSTGGGYTF.

The gene calls are TRBV10-3 and TRBJ1-2, with 10 nucleotides matching TRBD1. Germline V gene data show CDR1 as ENHRY and CDR2 as SYGVKD. CDR3 length: 16 amino acids. The ends lost 0 bases at V and 6 bases at J; junction bases unmatched: 7. Here the CDR3 reads CAISESPGQGGNGYTF. CDR3 nucleotides: TGTGCCATCAGTGAGTCCCCCGGACAGGGGGGGAATGGCTACACCTTC.

The CDR3 coding sequence is TGTGCCAGCACCTACGACAGTACGAACACCGGGGAGCTGTTTTTT. Translating it yields CASTYDSTNTGELFF. The J gene is TRBJ2-2, the V gene TRBV2, with a weak D call TRBD1 (5 bases). Germline V CDR1 and CDR2: SNHLY, FYNNEI. Trimming took off 7 bases at V and 0 bases at J, with 12 bases between the two ends. The CDR3 covers 15 residues.

J is TRBJ2-3 and V is TRBV4-1; 8 bases are a match to TRBD2. After removal of 2 bases from V and 0 bases from J, the junction contained 13 bases not matched to a gene. CDR3 length: 19 residues. Germline CDR1 reads MGHRA; CDR2 reads YSYEKL. CDR3 residues: CASSQRPAGVLSSTDTQYF. The CDR3 DNA sequence: TGCGCCAGCAGCCAACGCCCAGCGGGGGTGCTATCTAGCACAGATACGCAGTATTTT.

The chain combines TRBV2 with TRBJ1-3, with 11 bases lining up with TRBD1. J lost 10 bases, V lost 5 bases, and 7 bases had no gene match. The germline gives CDR1 SNHLY, CDR2 FYNNEI. The CDR3 runs to 14 residues. The CDR3 sequence is CASSPDRGLRTIYF. CDR3 sequence (DNA): TGTGCCAGCAGTCCGGACAGGGGGCTGCGGACCATATATTTT.

The V call is TRBV18, the J call TRBJ1-5; tentative D call: TRBD1 (5 bases). CDR1 and CDR2 from the germline V gene are KGHSH and LQKENI. The CDR3 is 15 amino acids. V was pared by 2 bases and J by 3 bases, with 11 bases between. The CDR3 nucleotides read TGTGCCAGCTCACCAAGCGGGGGAACCAATCAGCCCCAGCATTTT. Protein sequence: CASSPSGGTNQPQHF.

The chain is built from TRBV5-4 and TRBJ1-6; no clear D. Germline-derived CDR1 and CDR2 are SGHNT and YYREEE (reference sequence). There are 14 residues in the CDR3. V lost 2 bases to trimming and J lost 7 bases, with 10 bases between them. The CDR3 region has the DNA TGTGCCAGCAGCTTCCCGGGGAGCAATTCACCCCTCCACTTT. It encodes CASSFPGSNSPLHF. The complete variable domain, with remaining parts taken from reference TRBV5-4 and TRBJ1-6, reads ETGVTQSPTHLIKTRGQQVTLRCSSQSGHNTVSWYQQALGQGPQFIFQYYREEENGRGNFPPRFSGLQFPNYSSELNVNALELDDSALYLCASSFPGSNSPLHFGNGTRLTVT.

This chain uses TRBV4-2 with TRBJ1-6, with 10 nucleotides matching TRBD1. This CDR3 spans 18 amino acids. The J segment lost 0 bases and the V segment lost 3 bases, leaving 5 bases of the junction unmatched. Per germline, CDR1 LGHNA and CDR2 YNFKEQ. CDR3 sequence (DNA): TGTGCCAGCAGCCACGGGACAGGGGTCCTCTCCTATAATTCACCCCTCCACTTT. Amino acid sequence: CASSHGTGVLSYNSPLHF.

As DNA, the CDR3 is TGTGCCAGTACTGAGTGGGCGGGGGGATCCAATGAGCAGTTCTTC. This translates into CASTEWAGGSNEQFF. The chain carries TRBV19 and TRBJ2-1, with TRBD2 matching over 8 bases. The CDR3 has 15 residues. In germline, CDR1 is LNHDA, CDR2 SQIVND (reference sequence). The junction had 11 bases not matched to a gene; V was cut back by 7 bases and J by 6 bases.

The chain recombines TRBV30 with TRBJ2-4; 7 bases line up with TRBD1. Trimming at V came to 7 bases and at J to 8 bases, leaving 11 bases not matched to a gene. Germline CDR1 is GTSNPN and CDR2 is SVGIG (reference sequence). The CDR3 runs to 13 residues. The CDR3 region has the DNA TGTGCCTCACCCGCAAGGGACAGAGACATTCAGTACTTC. This translates into CASPARDRDIQYF.

V usage is TRBV27 and J usage is TRBJ2-7; D is uncertain. Per the germline V gene, CDR1 is MNHEY and CDR2 is SMNVEV (reference sequence). Between the trimmed V and J ends, which lost 1 base and 4 bases, there was a span of 5 bases. CDR3 size: 12 residues. The CDR3 nucleotides read TGTGCCAGCAGTTTATATCCTTACGAGCAGTACTTC. Protein product: CASSLYPYEQYF.

The CDR3 reads CASGGLGRLAGGPANEQYF. As DNA, the CDR3 is TGTGCTAGTGGCGGGTTGGGTCGACTAGCGGGGGGGCCAGCGAACGAGCAGTACTTC. The gene calls are TRBV12-5 and TRBJ2-7, with TRBD2 matching over 14 bases. J was trimmed by 5 bases and V by 6 bases; bases with no gene match: 18. This CDR3 region has 19 residues. CDR1 is LGHNT, CDR2 FRNRAP, per germline.

This clone was counted between two and nine times. The gene calls are TRBV7-2 and TRBJ1-6; D gene ambiguous. V lost 10 bases and J lost 9, with 16 bases in between. Germline CDR1 is SGHTA and CDR2 is FQGNSA. CDR3 size: 13 residues. DNA of the CDR3: TGTGCCACCACCGCGAGGGAGGGTTCACCCCTCCACTTT. This translates into CATTAREGSPLHF.

The rearrangement joins TRBV4-1 to TRBJ1-5, with D perhaps matching TRBD1 (6 bases). V dropped 0 bases and J dropped 0 bases, with 12 bases sitting between them. CDR3 length: 17 amino acids. Germline CDR1 is MGHRA and CDR2 is YSYEKL. The CDR3 sequence is CASSQERTAYSNQPQHF. CDR3 DNA: TGCGCCAGCAGCCAAGAAAGGACAGCTTATAGCAATCAGCCCCAGCATTTT.

CDR3 DNA sequence: TGTGCCAGCAGCTTAGCGCCTAGGGGGGGTGCAGATACGCAGTATTTT. It yields the protein CASSLAPRGGADTQYF. The chain joins TRBV7-2 to TRBJ2-3, with D tentatively TRBD2 (7 bases). From germline, CDR1 is SGHTA and CDR2 FQGNSA. This CDR3 region has 16 residues. V shed 0 bases and J shed 4 bases, with 14 bases lying between them. Filled out from reference TRBV7-2 and TRBJ2-3, the complete variable domain reads GAGVSQSPSNKVTEKGKDVELRCDPISGHTALYWYRQSLGQGLEFLIYFQGNSAPDKSGLPSDRFSAERTGGSVSTLTIQRTQQEDSAVYLCASSLAPRGGADTQYFGPGTRLTVL.

This chain joins TRBV7-9 and TRBJ2-7, with 7 bases identical to TRBD1. V gave up 1 base and J gave up 4 bases; unmatched junction bases: 10. The germline V gene encodes CDR1 SEHNR and CDR2 FQNEAQ (reference sequence). The CDR3 totals 16 residues. CDR3 in amino acids: CASSLGDSTTPYEQYF. CDR3 coding DNA: TGTGCCAGCAGCTTAGGGGACAGCACAACCCCTTACGAGCAGTACTTC.

V gene TRBV19 combines with J gene TRBJ2-7, with TRBD2 identical over 7 bases. Trimming removed 4 bases from V and 0 bases from J; junction bases left unmatched: 6. Looked up from germline, CDR1 is LNHDA and CDR2 is SQIVND (reference sequence). The CDR3 is 15 amino acids. CDR3 DNA sequence: TGTGCCAGTAGTACTTCGACGGGGGGCTCCTACGAGCAGTACTTC. It specifies CASSTSTGGSYEQYF. The variable domain in full, completed from reference TRBV19 and TRBJ2-7, reads DGGITQSPKYLFRKEGQNVTLSCEQNLNHDAMYWYRQDPGQGLRLIYYSQIVNDFQKGDIAEGYSVSREKKESFPLTVTSAQKNPTAFYLCASSTSTGGSYEQYFGPGTRLTVT.

The chain uses TRBV6-6 and TRBJ1-5, with D perhaps matching TRBD1 (6 bases). V lost 6 bases and J lost 5, with 11 bases in between. The CDR3 has 13 residues. CDR1 MNHNY and CDR2 SVGAGI come from the germline V gene (reference sequence). In DNA, the CDR3 is TGTGCCAGCAGCCCCTGGACAGATCAGCCCCAGCATTTT. Amino acid sequence: CASSPWTDQPQHF.

This chain links TRBV5-4 with TRBJ2-1; TRBD1 matches at 8 bases. The trim removed 3 bases at V and 14 bases at J, leaving 16 bases unmatched. CDR3 length: 15 residues. CDR1 and CDR2 (germline): SGHNT, YYREEE (reference sequence). The CDR3: CASSSAGQVIRAKFF. CDR3 coding DNA: TGTGCCAGCAGCTCTGCGGGACAGGTGATTAGGGCCAAGTTCTTC.

The rearrangement links TRBV7-9 to TRBJ1-5; 7 bases agree with TRBD1. The V and J ends lost 5 bases and 1 base, in that order; junction bases with no gene match: 5. Germline CDR1 SEHNR, CDR2 FQNEAQ (reference sequence). The CDR3 sequence is 15 residues long. CDR3 DNA: TGTGCCAGCAGCAAAGACAGGGAGAGCAATCAGCCCCAGCATTTT. Translation: CASSKDRESNQPQHF.

V and J are TRBV7-3 and TRBJ2-5; no firm D call. From germline, CDR1 is SGHTA and CDR2 FQGTGA. V dropped 2 bases and J dropped 5 bases, with 9 bases sitting between them. The CDR3 has 13 amino acids. The DNA of the CDR3 is TGTGCCAGCAGCTTATCACGCGTGGAGACCCAGTACTTC. The encoded protein is CASSLSRVETQYF.

The sample holds one count of this clone. CDR3: CASSSGLFTDTQYF. The CDR3 DNA sequence: TGTGCCAGCAGCTCGGGACTCTTTACAGATACGCAGTATTTT. This chain uses TRBV13 with TRBJ2-3; weak D call: TRBD2 (6 bases). The CDR3 is made up of 14 amino acids. V dropped 4 bases and J dropped 3 bases, with 11 bases sitting between them. From germline, CDR1 is PRHDT and CDR2 FYEKMQ (reference sequence).

The CDR3 loop reads CASARDRGPLNYGYTF. CDR3 in DNA: TGTGCCTCGGCCCGGGACAGGGGCCCCTTAAACTATGGCTACACCTTC. The V gene is TRBV30, the J gene TRBJ1-2; 10 nucleotides match TRBD1. CDR1 is GTSNPN and CDR2 is SVGIG in the germline V gene (reference sequence). The CDR3 covers 16 residues. J was trimmed by 2 bases and V by 7 bases; bases with no gene match: 13.

V is TRBV29-1 and J is TRBJ2-4; 8 nucleotides match TRBD1. Germline CDR1 reads SQVTM; CDR2 reads ANQGSEA. CDR3 length: 13 residues. V shed 4 bases and J 6 bases; nucleotides not matched to a gene: 5. DNA of the CDR3: TGCAGCGTTGGTCAGGGGGCAGGAAACATTCAGTACTTC. Amino acids: CSVGQGAGNIQYF.

The V and J genes are TRBV7-6 and TRBJ1-2, with D possibly matching TRBD1 (6 bases). Between the trimmed V and J ends, which lost 5 bases and 1 base, there was a span of 11 bases. The length of the CDR3 is 14 residues. CDR1 and CDR2 from the germline V gene are SGHVS and FNYEAQ. This CDR3 reads CASSLGGDNYGYTF. The CDR3 nucleotides read TGTGCCAGCAGCCTAGGGGGGGATAACTATGGCTACACCTTC. The full variable domain, in which reference TRBV7-6 and TRBJ1-2 provide the parts outside the CDR3, is GAGVSQSPRYKVTKRGQDVALRCDPISGHVSLYWYRQALGQGPEFLTYFNYEAQQDKSGLPNDRFSAERPEGSISTLTIQRTEQRDSAMYRCASSLGGDNYGYTFGSGTRLTVV.

The chain has TRBV6-5 and TRBJ1-1, with 8 nucleotides matching TRBD1. This CDR3 region has 15 residues. Germline values: CDR1 MNHEY, CDR2 SVGAGI. V trimming: 6 bases; J trimming: 4 bases; junction bases outside the gene matches: 10. CDR3 DNA sequence: TGTGCCAGCAGAGAGACAGGGGTATCGGGCACTGAAGCTTTCTTT. It codes for CASRETGVSGTEAFF.

V and J are TRBV7-9 and TRBJ1-2, with TRBD1 matching over 10 bases. Looked up from germline, CDR1 is SEHNR and CDR2 is FQNEAQ (reference sequence). CDR3 length: 17 residues. V lost 5 bases and J lost 3; bases outside the gene matches: 12. CDR3 bases: TGTGCCAGCAGCCTACTAGGGACAGGGGTTCTGGACTATGGCTACACCTTC. Encoded protein: CASSLLGTGVLDYGYTF.